In its sample, the clone carrying this TCR beta chain was seen a few times. Antigen unknown. All patients were mismatch repair deficient, assessed by either PCR or immunohistochemistry. The data derive from a study of PD-1 blockade in mismatch repair-deficient tumors. General study results and limits: After pembrolizumab, tumor-resident clones rose rapidly, then generally contracted before radiologic responses.

The CDR3 has 16 residues. Looked up from germline, CDR1 is SEHNR and CDR2 is FQNEAQ (reference sequence). The J segment lost 5 bases and the V segment lost 5 bases, leaving 9 bases of the junction unmatched. The assay was immunoSEQ multiplex PCR, and TCRdb's table has in-frame clones only and misses some. The sample contains 45,000 to 60,000 clones, 78% of which appear only once. The TCR comes from an adult with mismatch repair-deficient cancer. The material was peripheral blood, obtained 4 weeks after starting pembrolizumab. The chain couples TRBV7-9 to TRBJ2-5, with TRBD2 matching over 12 bases. CDR3 amino acids: CASSHLTSGRRETQYF. The CDR3 DNA sequence: TGTGCCAGCAGCCATCTGACTAGCGGGAGAAGGGAGACCCAGTACTTC.